Below are 25 T cell receptor beta chains sequenced from a single sample in a study of radiation and T cells in renal cell carcinoma. Indicated time point: blood 2 weeks post-SBRT. Stated treatment: 15 Gy SBRT to primary tumor, nephrectomy 4 weeks later. Sequencing was performed with immunoSEQ multiplex PCR; in TCRdb, only in-frame clones are kept and a portion is missing. Among some 130,000 clones listed, around four fifths were seen once. The sample consisted of blood, taken from a patient whose treatment included radiotherapy and nephrectomy. The receptors were gathered from a woman in her sixties or seventies with renal cell carcinoma.

The V gene is TRBV7-2, the J gene TRBJ1-2; no reliable D call. V was cut by 1 base and J by 5 bases, with 8 bases left in between. The germline CDR1 and CDR2 sequences are SGHTA and FQGNSA. The CDR3 extends over 13 amino acids. The CDR3 protein is CASSLDPAYGYTF. The CDR3 coding sequence is TGTGCCAGCAGCTTAGACCCGGCATATGGCTACACCTTC.

The chain uses TRBV7-6 and TRBJ2-5; no reliable D call. V was clipped by 0 bases and J by 0 bases, with 2 bases between them. From germline, CDR1 is SGHVS and CDR2 FNYEAQ. CDR3 size: 13 residues. This CDR3 reads CASSLADQETQYF. The CDR3 DNA reads as TGTGCCAGCAGCTTAGCGGACCAAGAGACCCAGTACTTC.

J is TRBJ2-7 and V is TRBV25-1; 9 bases are a match to TRBD2. Germline V lookup: CDR1 MGHDK, CDR2 SYGVNS. Trimming removed 5 bases from V and 7 bases from J; junction bases left unmatched: 9. This CDR3 is 14 amino acids long. The DNA of the CDR3 is TGTGCCAGCAGTCCCTTAGCGGGAGTGGAAGAGCAGTACTTC. As protein: CASSPLAGVEEQYF.

This clone was detected once. The chain recombines TRBV5-1 with TRBJ2-7; the match to TRBD2 covers 7 bases. This CDR3 has 14 amino acids. Unmatched junction bases numbered 8, after V lost 4 bases and J lost 4 bases. Germline CDR1 is SGHRS and CDR2 is YFSETQ. The DNA for the CDR3 is TGCGCCAGCAGCGTCGGTGGGAGGGCATACGAGCAGTACTTC. Translated: CASSVGGRAYEQYF. The full variable domain, in which reference TRBV5-1 and TRBJ2-7 provide the parts outside the CDR3, is KAGVTQTPRYLIKTRGQQVTLSCSPISGHRSVSWYQQTPGQGLQFLFEYFSETQRNKGNFPGRFSGRQFSNSRSEMNVSTLELGDSALYLCASSVGGRAYEQYFGPGTRLTVT.

This clone was counted between two and nine times. This chain connects TRBV29-1 to TRBJ1-1; D remains unclear. There are 15 residues in the CDR3. Trimming pared 3 bases from V and 3 bases from J, leaving 17 bases between. The V gene's germline CDR1 is SQVTM and CDR2 ANQGSEA. The CDR3 sequence: CSVDGRAMGYTEAFF. In nucleotides, the CDR3 is TGCAGCGTTGACGGGAGGGCGATGGGATACACTGAAGCTTTCTTT.

This chain uses TRBV5-1 with TRBJ2-2; a possible D gene is TRBD1 (6 bases). The CDR3 runs 17 residues. V was shortened by 5 bases and J by 5 bases, with 22 bases between the two germline ends. Germline CDR1 and CDR2: SGHRS and YFSETQ. The CDR3 bases are TGCGCCAGCAGAAGAGGACAGACGGGGCAAGTAACCGGGGAGCTGTTTTTT. Translation: CASRRGQTGQVTGELFF.

V gene TRBV28 combines with J gene TRBJ1-1; D ambiguous. Germline V gives CDR1 MDHEN, CDR2 SYDVKM. Trimming took off 2 bases at V and 0 bases at J, with 10 bases between the two ends. There are 15 residues in the CDR3. The CDR3 sequence: CASSLRASMNTEAFF. The CDR3 DNA reads as TGTGCCAGCAGTTTAAGGGCCTCCATGAACACTGAAGCTTTCTTT.

J is TRBJ2-5 and V is TRBV30, with D maybe TRBD1 (5 bases). Trimming shortened V by 2 bases and J by 4 bases, and 11 bases separated the two germline ends. This CDR3 contains 13 residues. From germline, CDR1 is GTSNPN and CDR2 SVGIG (reference sequence). The CDR3 reads CAWSRGYRETQYF. The CDR3 nucleotides read TGTGCCTGGAGTAGGGGATATCGAGAGACCCAGTACTTC.

The chain links TRBV18 to TRBJ2-5; unclear D gene. The V end lost 5 bases, the J end lost 2 bases, and 9 bases lay between the germline ends. The CDR3 is made up of 13 amino acids. Germline V gene data show CDR1 as KGHSH and CDR2 as LQKENI. This CDR3 is CASSWAPQETQYF. The CDR3 coding sequence is TGTGCCAGCTCATGGGCCCCGCAAGAGACCCAGTACTTC.

The chain joins TRBV19 to TRBJ1-2, with TRBD1 identical over 9 bases. The CDR3 runs 15 residues. CDR1 and CDR2 (germline): LNHDA, SQIVND (reference sequence). Trimming took 7 bases from V and 4 from J; bases not matched to a gene: 10. CDR3 in DNA: TGTGCCAGTAACACTTTACAGGGGGCTGGCTATGGCTACACCTTC. It specifies CASNTLQGAGYGYTF.

The V gene is TRBV7-6, the J gene TRBJ2-1, with TRBD2 as a possible D gene (6 bases). The germline V and J ends were trimmed by 5 bases and 2 bases, with 22 bases remaining between them. In germline, CDR1 is SGHVS, CDR2 FNYEAQ. The CDR3 has 18 residues. Written as DNA, the CDR3 is TGTGCCAGCAGCCCGAGAGGGGTCGGCGGGATGCCCTACAATGAGCAGTTCTTC. Protein product: CASSPRGVGGMPYNEQFF.

This chain links TRBV6-6 with TRBJ1-2; 7 bases align to TRBD1. Germline CDR1 and CDR2: MNHNY and SVGAGI (reference sequence). The CDR3 totals 14 residues. The V segment lost 8 bases and the J segment 5 bases; nucleotides outside the gene matches: 11. CDR3 sequence: CASGEQGRAYGYTF. The CDR3 region has the DNA TGTGCCAGCGGGGAACAGGGGAGAGCTTATGGCTACACCTTC.

The CDR3 loop is CASSFTGTPTRGYTF. The CDR3 coding sequence is TGTGCCAGCAGCTTTACCGGGACTCCGACCAGGGGCTACACCTTC. V gene TRBV7-2 combines with J gene TRBJ1-2; possible D gene TRBD1, 5 bases. The CDR3 totals 15 residues. CDR1 and CDR2 (germline): SGHTA, FQGNSA. V dropped 3 bases and J dropped 8 bases, with 19 bases sitting between them.

V gene TRBV19 combines with J gene TRBJ1-2; TRBD1 matches 9 bases. The CDR3 extends over 15 amino acids. V was clipped by 6 bases and J by 6 bases; unmatched bases: 11. Germline values: CDR1 LNHDA, CDR2 SQIVND (reference sequence). In nucleotides, the CDR3 is TGTGCCAGTAGGACAGGGGGAACAATAGGACATGGCTACACCTTC. The encoded protein is CASRTGGTIGHGYTF.

The rearrangement uses TRBV5-1 and TRBJ2-2, with TRBD1 as a possible D gene (8 bases). This CDR3 has 16 amino acids. The V end lost 3 bases, the J end lost 1 base, and 13 bases lay between the germline ends. Germline values: CDR1 SGHRS, CDR2 YFSETQ. The CDR3 nucleotides read TGCGCCAGCAGCTCGGGAGGACAGGGGAACACCGGGGAGCTGTTTTTT. Its protein product is CASSSGGQGNTGELFF.

V gene TRBV18 combines with J gene TRBJ2-1, with 12 nucleotides matching TRBD1. Germline assignment: CDR1 KGHSH and CDR2 LQKENI. The CDR3 is 13 residues long. Trimming cost V 0 bases and J 15 bases; bases outside gene matches: 3. CDR3 DNA sequence: TGTGCCAGCTCACCACCGGGACAGGGGGCTTGGTTCTTC. Protein product: CASSPPGQGAWFF.

V is TRBV7-2 and J is TRBJ1-5; 8 positions match TRBD1. The V gene end was trimmed by 4 bases and the J gene end by 7 bases; junction bases not matched to a gene: 18. The CDR3 is made up of 18 amino acids. The germline V gene has CDR1 SGHTA and CDR2 FQGNSA. CDR3 sequence (DNA): TGTGCCAGCAGCTCCCATAATAAGGAGACAGGGGCCGGGCAGCCCCAGCATTTT. It codes for CASSSHNKETGAGQPQHF.

The chain joins TRBV12-5 to TRBJ2-5; 7 bases agree with TRBD1. The CDR3 spans 16 residues. Germline V CDR1 and CDR2: LGHNT, FRNRAP. Unmatched junction bases numbered 16, after V lost 7 bases and J lost 5 bases. The CDR3 reads CASAINPTGTWETQYF. The DNA of the CDR3 is TGTGCTAGTGCCATTAACCCGACAGGGACCTGGGAGACCCAGTACTTC.

The chain joins TRBV19 to TRBJ2-1, with TRBD2 matching 9 bases. The trim removed 7 bases at V and 10 bases at J, leaving 14 bases unmatched. CDR1 and CDR2 (germline): LNHDA, SQIVND (reference sequence). This CDR3 region has 15 residues. The CDR3 sequence: CASNQLAGPFGEQFF. The CDR3 DNA follows: TGTGCCAGTAACCAACTAGCGGGTCCCTTCGGGGAGCAGTTCTTC.

The V gene is TRBV14, the J gene TRBJ2-2; D remains ambiguous. Germline lookup yields CDR1 SGHDN and CDR2 FVKESK. The V end was cut by 6 bases, the J end by 2 bases, with 7 bases between. This CDR3 region has 13 residues. The CDR3 here is CASSNFNTGELFF. CDR3 bases: TGTGCCAGCAGTAACTTCAACACCGGGGAGCTGTTTTTT.

The J gene is TRBJ1-1, the V gene TRBV10-2; D is unclear. V was pared by 6 bases and J by 0 bases, with 14 bases between. The CDR3 is 15 amino acids. Germline V gives CDR1 WSHSY, CDR2 SAAADI. CDR3 DNA: TGCGCCAGCAGGTTAGACAAACTTATGAACACTGAAGCTTTCTTT. Its translation: CASRLDKLMNTEAFF.

The chain combines TRBV7-2 with TRBJ2-3; weak D call: TRBD1 (5 bases). Germline-derived CDR1 and CDR2 are SGHTA and FQGNSA. V was clipped by 1 base and J by 2 bases, with 10 bases between them. The CDR3 runs to 15 residues. The CDR3 DNA reads TGTGCCAGCAGCTTAGGACGACAGAACACAGATACGCAGTATTTT. This encodes CASSLGRQNTDTQYF.

The gene calls are TRBV15 and TRBJ1-4, with D unclear. Germline V lookup: CDR1 LNHNV, CDR2 YYDKDF (reference sequence). The V end lost 4 bases, the J end lost 5 bases, and 17 bases lay between the germline ends. The CDR3 covers 16 residues. CDR3 sequence reads: CATSTFSIQKNEKLFF. As DNA, the CDR3 is TGTGCCACCAGCACCTTCTCTATACAGAAAAATGAAAAACTGTTTTTT.

This clone has a single count. The gene calls are TRBV5-1 and TRBJ2-1; tentatively, D is TRBD1 or TRBD2 (5 bases each). CDR1 and CDR2 (germline): SGHRS, YFSETQ. This CDR3 is 13 amino acids long. Trimming removed 4 bases from V and 8 bases from J, with 13 bases in between. The CDR3 reads CASSRWGSHEQFF. Here the CDR3 DNA reads TGCGCCAGCAGCCGCTGGGGGTCCCATGAGCAGTTCTTC.

The chain has TRBV5-1 and TRBJ2-7; no reliable D call. CDR1 is SGHRS and CDR2 is YFSETQ in the germline V gene. The germline V and J ends were trimmed by 2 bases and 3 bases, with 15 bases remaining between them. The length of the CDR3 is 15 residues. In nucleotides, the CDR3 is TGCGCCAGCAGCTTTAATGGTCCCTCCGTCTACGAGCAGTACTTC. The encoded protein is CASSFNGPSVYEQYF.